These 23 T cell receptor beta chains originate from one sample sequenced in a study of cytomegalovirus exposure and HLA in healthy donors. 60 Vbeta and 13 Jbeta primers were used in PCR. The protocol was immunoSEQ multiplex PCR, while the TCRdb copy is restricted to in-frame clones and leaves out a portion. The sample consists of 75,000 to 100,000 clones, 65% to 75% of them appearing once. Sequences were obtained from PBMCs. Receptor source: a female donor in good health and CMV-seropositive.

This chain connects TRBV4-3 to TRBJ2-2, with 8 bases fitting TRBD2. This CDR3 spans 17 amino acids. V lost 0 bases, J lost 5 bases, and 8 bases stayed unmatched. Germline V gene sequence: CDR1 LGHNA, CDR2 YSLEER. The CDR3 region is CASSQEAAGLVTGELFF. The CDR3, as DNA: TGCGCCAGCAGCCAAGAAGCGGCGGGACTAGTGACCGGGGAGCTGTTTTTT.

The chain recombines TRBV14 with TRBJ2-1; 8 nucleotides agree with TRBD2. Germline values: CDR1 SGHDN, CDR2 FVKESK. The trim removed 4 bases at V and 9 bases at J, leaving 11 bases unmatched. This CDR3 is 15 amino acids long. The CDR3 sequence is CASSLVPGLDGEQFF. In DNA, the CDR3 is TGTGCCAGCAGCCTTGTCCCGGGACTAGACGGTGAGCAGTTCTTC.

V and J are TRBV5-8 and TRBJ2-6; the D is unclear. Germline V gives CDR1 SGHTS, CDR2 YDEGEE. This CDR3 spans 14 amino acids. The V gene lost 4 bases and the J gene lost 0 bases, with 5 bases spanning the gap. CDR3 DNA sequence: TGTGCCAGCAGCCGGAGCTCTGGGGCCAACGTCCTGACTTTC. Its translation: CASSRSSGANVLTF.

The V and J genes are TRBV20-1 and TRBJ2-5; D gene ambiguous. This CDR3 contains 11 residues. Germline CDR1 reads DFQATT; CDR2 reads SNEGSKA (reference sequence). Trimming stripped 3 bases from V and 2 bases from J, with 4 bases between. CDR3 amino acids: CSARYQETQYF. CDR3 bases: TGCAGTGCTAGGTATCAAGAGACCCAGTACTTC.

This clone was seen a handful of times. The rearrangement joins TRBV30 to TRBJ1-6; D may be TRBD1 (5 bases). Germline loops: CDR1 GTSNPN, CDR2 SVGIG (reference sequence). The V and J ends lost 2 bases and 3 bases respectively, with 14 bases between them. CDR3 length: 16 amino acids. CDR3 in amino acids: CAWSLNTGGYNSPLHF. CDR3 DNA sequence: TGTGCCTGGAGTCTTAACACGGGGGGCTATAATTCACCCCTCCACTTT.

The CDR3 loop reads CASSVKGSKQGGAYNEQFF. In nucleotides, the CDR3 is TGTGCCAGCAGCGTTAAGGGGTCTAAACAGGGTGGGGCCTACAATGAGCAGTTCTTC. The rearrangement links TRBV9 to TRBJ2-1, with TRBD1 as a possible D gene (6 bases). Germline CDR1 is SGDLS and CDR2 is YYNGEE. The CDR3 spans 19 residues. The V end lost 2 bases, the J end lost 2 bases, and 23 bases lay between the germline ends.

V and J are TRBV11-3 and TRBJ2-4; D is perhaps TRBD1 (5 bases). V lost 4 bases and J lost 6, with 10 bases in between. Looked up from germline, CDR1 is SGHNT and CDR2 is YENEEA. This CDR3 is built from 13 residues. CDR3 amino acids: CASSSGQGNIQYF. The DNA of the CDR3 is TGTGCCAGCAGCTCTGGGCAGGGAAACATTCAGTACTTC.

This clone was detected only once. The genes are TRBV5-6 and TRBJ2-1; 10 bases agree with TRBD2. Trimming cost V 3 bases and J 8 bases; bases outside gene matches: 11. This CDR3 region has 16 residues. Germline V gene lookup returns CDR1 SGHDT and CDR2 YYEEEE. In DNA form, the CDR3 reads TGTGCCAGCAGCTCAGCCGGGACTAGCGTTATCGATGAGCAGTTCTTC. This encodes CASSSAGTSVIDEQFF.

The gene calls are TRBV6-1 and TRBJ1-5; no firm D call. Trimming pared 8 bases from V and 0 bases from J, leaving 14 bases between. The CDR3 sequence is 15 residues long. Germline V CDR1 and CDR2: MNHNS, SASEGT. Here the CDR3 reads CASGSVQYSNQPQHF. In DNA form, the CDR3 reads TGTGCCAGCGGGTCGGTACAGTATAGCAATCAGCCCCAGCATTTT.

The sample holds a few counts of this clone. The chain recombines TRBV5-6 with TRBJ1-1, with unresolved D. This CDR3 is built from 14 residues. Germline lookup yields CDR1 SGHDT and CDR2 YYEEEE. Trimming cost V 0 bases and J 1 base, with 7 bases left between them. This CDR3 reads CASSLGGKNTEAFF. CDR3 nucleotide sequence: TGTGCCAGCAGCTTGGGCGGGAAGAACACTGAAGCTTTCTTT. The full variable domain, rest sourced from reference TRBV5-6 and TRBJ1-1, is DAGVTQSPTHLIKTRGQQVTLRCSPKSGHDTVSWYQQALGQGPQFIFQYYEEEERQRGNFPDRFSGHQFPNYSSELNVNALLLGDSALYLCASSLGGKNTEAFFGQGTRLTVV.

This clone has only a few counts. This chain joins TRBV6-1 and TRBJ1-6, with no clear D. This CDR3 spans 15 amino acids. V was pared by 7 bases and J by 7 bases, with 17 bases between. Germline V gene data show CDR1 as MNHNS and CDR2 as SASEGT. CDR3 coding DNA: TGTGCCAGCACCGCCGTCGAGGCAGACAATTCACCCCTCCACTTT. This gives the protein CASTAVEADNSPLHF.

The rearrangement links TRBV7-6 to TRBJ2-2; weak D call: TRBD1 (5 bases). Trimming shortened V by 5 bases and J by 4 bases, and 14 bases separated the two germline ends. This CDR3 comprises 15 residues. Germline CDR1 SGHVS, CDR2 FNYEAQ. CDR3 nucleotide sequence: TGTGCCAGCAGCATCCGTCAGGGCGGCACCGGGGAGCTGTTTTTT. Encoded protein: CASSIRQGGTGELFF.

This clone was recorded a few times. The J gene is TRBJ1-3, the V gene TRBV6-5, with D perhaps matching TRBD1 (5 bases). The germline V gene has CDR1 MNHEY and CDR2 SVGAGI. This CDR3 comprises 15 residues. Trimming left V 0 bases short and J 4 bases short, with 10 bases between. CDR3 protein: CASSYSQEAGNTIYF. CDR3 bases: TGTGCCAGCAGTTACTCACAGGAAGCAGGAAACACCATATATTTT.

This chain uses TRBV6-5 with TRBJ2-3; 8 bases line up with TRBD2. In germline, CDR1 is MNHEY, CDR2 SVGAGI. The CDR3 contains 15 residues. J was trimmed by 4 bases and V by 0 bases; bases with no gene match: 3. The CDR3 loop is CASSYSAGGADTQYF. CDR3 DNA: TGTGCCAGCAGTTACTCGGCGGGAGGCGCAGATACGCAGTATTTT.

V is TRBV9 and J is TRBJ1-3; TRBD1 matches at 7 bases. There are 14 residues in the CDR3. The V gene end was trimmed by 0 bases and the J gene end by 3 bases; junction bases not matched to a gene: 0. The germline V gene encodes CDR1 SGDLS and CDR2 YYNGEE. CDR3: CASSVAGGGNTIYF. The DNA of the CDR3 is TGTGCCAGCAGCGTAGCAGGGGGTGGAAACACCATATATTTT.

V is TRBV6-1 and J is TRBJ1-2; 8 bases align to TRBD1. Germline V gives CDR1 MNHNS, CDR2 SASEGT. The CDR3 runs to 14 residues. The V and J ends lost 6 bases and 1 base, in that order; junction bases with no gene match: 4. The CDR3 bases are TGTGCCAGCAGCGCGACAGGGGTTAACTATGGCTACACCTTC. Translation: CASSATGVNYGYTF.

This clone was seen only a few times. CDR3: CASSIADRRDSPLHF. The CDR3 DNA reads as TGTGCCAGTAGTATAGCGGACAGGAGGGATTCACCCCTCCACTTT. V usage is TRBV19 and J usage is TRBJ1-6, with 7 bases that match TRBD1. Germline V CDR1 and CDR2: LNHDA, SQIVND (reference sequence). This CDR3 has 15 amino acids. After removal of 1 base from V and 8 bases from J, the junction contained 5 bases not matched to a gene.

This chain uses TRBV11-1 with TRBJ1-1, with TRBD1 identical over 7 bases. J lost 6 bases, V lost 3 bases, and 1 base had no gene match. Germline CDR1 SGHAT, CDR2 FQDESV (reference sequence). The length of the CDR3 is 12 residues. CDR3 bases: TGTGCCAGCAGCTTTGACAGGGCTGAAGCTTTCTTT. Translation gives CASSFDRAEAFF.

The rearrangement joins TRBV6-4 to TRBJ2-3; 10 bases line up with TRBD2. The CDR3 has 16 amino acids. The V and J ends lost 0 bases and 2 bases, in that order; junction bases with no gene match: 2. Germline CDR1 reads MRHNA; CDR2 reads SNTAGT. The CDR3 region is CASSDSLAGDTDTQYF. The CDR3 bases are TGTGCCAGCAGTGACTCCCTAGCGGGGGACACAGATACGCAGTATTTT.

This chain links TRBV6-6 with TRBJ2-2; 7 nucleotides agree with TRBD1. Germline V gives CDR1 MNHNY, CDR2 SVGAGI (reference sequence). V was pared by 6 bases and J by 3 bases, with 4 bases of the junction left unmatched. The CDR3 runs to 14 residues. CDR3 coding DNA: TGTGCCAGCAGCACGGACAGGTACACCGGGGAGCTGTTTTTT. Protein sequence: CASSTDRYTGELFF.

The chain is built from TRBV7-3 and TRBJ1-2; no reliable D call. V was trimmed by 5 bases and J by 3 bases, leaving 13 bases between them. The CDR3 is 14 residues long. Germline CDR1 is SGHTA and CDR2 is FQGTGA. The CDR3 bases are TGTGCCAGCAGCCCGACGGGTATCGACTATGGCTACACCTTC. Amino acid sequence: CASSPTGIDYGYTF.

This clone was counted between two and nine times. The V call is TRBV6-4, the J call TRBJ1-5; 9 bases are shared with TRBD1. CDR1 is MRHNA and CDR2 is SNTAGT in the germline V gene. This CDR3 has 14 amino acids. The V segment lost 6 bases and the J segment 4 bases; nucleotides outside the gene matches: 4. The DNA for the CDR3 is TGTGCCAGCAGGGACAGGGGCTCTAATCAGCCCCAGCATTTT. Protein product: CASRDRGSNQPQHF.

This clone was observed a handful of times. The J gene is TRBJ2-4, the V gene TRBV2, with D tentatively TRBD1 (6 bases). This CDR3 contains 13 residues. V was shortened by 7 bases and J by 3 bases, with 10 bases between the two germline ends. Germline V lookup: CDR1 SNHLY, CDR2 FYNNEI. The CDR3 loop reads CASTADSKNIQYF. DNA of the CDR3: TGTGCCAGCACCGCGGACAGCAAAAACATTCAGTACTTC.